These 8 T cell receptor beta chains were all obtained from the same sample, sequenced in a study of blood T cell repertoires in COVID-19. The table came from immunoSEQ multiplex PCR; TCRdb's copy has only in-frame clones and leaves some out. The sample records 65,000 to 90,000 clones, less than 90% being singletons. Material: peripheral blood. Receptors were obtained from a man older than 75 with COVID-19, enrolled during active disease.

The V gene is TRBV6-5, the J gene TRBJ1-4; TRBD1 aligns across 8 bases. This CDR3 spans 14 amino acids. V gave up 4 bases and J gave up 8 bases; unmatched junction bases: 6. The germline gives CDR1 MNHEY, CDR2 SVGAGI. The CDR3 is CASSSRQGPEKLFF. As DNA, the CDR3 is TGTGCCAGCAGTTCAAGACAGGGGCCGGAAAAACTGTTTTTT.

The chain links TRBV6-1 to TRBJ1-2; 7 positions match TRBD1. The CDR3 consists of 14 residues. V lost 3 bases to trimming and J lost 4 bases; unmatched junction nucleotides: 5. CDR1 and CDR2 from the germline V gene are MNHNS and SASEGT. For the CDR3, the DNA is TGTGCCAGCAGTGAGGACAGGACTGTCTATGGCTACACCTTC. Amino acids: CASSEDRTVYGYTF.

This clone has a single count. This chain connects TRBV11-2 to TRBJ1-1; 8 bases are shared with TRBD1. J lost 7 bases, V lost 4 bases, and 8 bases had no gene match. There are 14 residues in the CDR3. Germline V gives CDR1 SGHAT, CDR2 FQNNGV. The CDR3 DNA follows: TGTGCCAGCAGCTCCAGGGGGCAACTCTTTGAAGCTTTCTTT. This codes for CASSSRGQLFEAFF.

This chain connects TRBV6-4 to TRBJ1-3; 7 bases align to TRBD1. This CDR3 has 15 residues. The germline V gene has CDR1 MRHNA and CDR2 SNTAGT. The ends lost 6 bases at V and 1 base at J; junction bases unmatched: 6. The CDR3 region is CASSRPQGSGNTIYF. CDR3 sequence (DNA): TGTGCCAGCAGCCGACCACAGGGGTCTGGAAACACCATATATTTT.

The CDR3 DNA reads as TGTGCCAGTAGTATAGGACAGAACACCGGGGAGCTGTTTTTT. Its translation: CASSIGQNTGELFF. The chain carries TRBV19 and TRBJ2-2; unclear D gene. With 1 base removed from V and 1 base from J, the gap between germline ends came to 4 bases. The CDR3 extends over 14 amino acids. Germline loops: CDR1 LNHDA, CDR2 SQIVND (reference sequence).

The V gene is TRBV6-4, the J gene TRBJ2-7, with a possible D match to TRBD2 (6 bases). V lost 6 bases and J 1 base, leaving 13 bases between the germline ends. Germline V gene sequence: CDR1 MRHNA, CDR2 SNTAGT. This CDR3 comprises 14 residues. The CDR3 sequence: CASRATRGSYEQYF. Here the CDR3 DNA reads TGTGCCAGCAGGGCGACTAGGGGATCCTACGAGCAGTACTTC.

The V call is TRBV5-6, the J call TRBJ1-2; D remains ambiguous. Germline V gene data show CDR1 as SGHDT and CDR2 as YYEEEE. The ends were cut back, 0 bases at V and 2 bases at J, with 17 bases in the middle. This CDR3 region has 17 residues. Written as DNA, the CDR3 is TGTGCCAGCAGCTTGGTCCGGGTTATGGTATCGAACTATGGCTACACCTTC. Amino acids: CASSLVRVMVSNYGYTF. The full variable domain, in which reference TRBV5-6 and TRBJ1-2 provide the parts outside the CDR3, is DAGVTQSPTHLIKTRGQQVTLRCSPKSGHDTVSWYQQALGQGPQFIFQYYEEEERQRGNFPDRFSGHQFPNYSSELNVNALLLGDSALYLCASSLVRVMVSNYGYTFGSGTRLTVV.

This clone was recorded only once. This chain uses TRBV7-8 with TRBJ1-4, with 7 nucleotides matching TRBD1. The CDR3 extends over 16 amino acids. In germline, CDR1 is SGHVS, CDR2 FQNEAQ. V dropped 0 bases and J dropped 3; count of bases not matched to a gene: 4. The chain's CDR3 is CASSLALTGPNEKLFF. In nucleotides, the CDR3 is TGTGCCAGCAGCTTAGCCCTGACAGGGCCTAATGAAAAACTGTTTTTT.